This is a list of T cell receptor beta chains from one sample in a study of long-term antiretroviral therapy in people with HIV. Using immunoSEQ multiplex PCR, the repertoire was profiled, and TCRdb retains in-frame clones only, with some absent. The profile shows around 35,000 clones, approximately 96% of them singletons. The sample was unsorted PBMCs, taken 6.6 years after starting antiretroviral therapy. The receptor source for this set is a man under 40 with HIV. Each CDR3 is given with its conserved first and last residue. The D gene is left open where the match is weak. A row's size may be missing; if present it is once, few, many or a size class.

D	size	J	V	DNA	CDR3
-	-	TRBJ2-2	TRBV7-8	TGTGCCAGCTATGTCCGAAACTTGAACACCGGGGAGCTGTTTTTT	CASYVRNLNTGELFF
-	-	TRBJ1-5	TRBV15	TGTGCCACCAGCAGAGATGGAGGTCGGAGCAATCAGCCCCAGCATTTT	CATSRDGGRSNQPQHF
TRBD1	-	TRBJ1-2	TRBV6-6	TGTGCCAGCAGTCTACAACAGGGGAGCTACACCTTC	CASSLQQGSYTF
-	-	TRBJ2-3	TRBV2	TGTGCCAGCACCCTGAGCGGGAGCACAGATACGCAGTATTTT	CASTLSGSTDTQYF
-	-	TRBJ2-2	TRBV19	TGTGCCACCCTGGCCGAGAACACCGGGGAGCTGTTTTTT	CATLAENTGELFF
TRBD1	-	TRBJ2-7	TRBV10-3	TGTGCCATCGGGGGACAGGGGGGCTACGAGCAGTACTTC	CAIGGQGGYEQYF
-	-	TRBJ1-1	TRBV5-1	TGCGCCAGCAGCTCCGCGGGGCCAAACACTGAAGCTTTCTTT	CASSSAGPNTEAFF
-	-	TRBJ2-2	TRBV7-3	TGTGCCAGCAGCTTCCCGGACAGTCCCGGGGAGCTGTTTTTT	CASSFPDSPGELFF
-	-	TRBJ2-1	TRBV6-1	TGTGCCAGCAGTGAAGTAGAGGGGCCCCATGAGCAGTTCTTC	CASSEVEGPHEQFF
TRBD1	-	TRBJ2-7	TRBV9	TGTGCCAGCAGCCCGGGACAGGGGAACTACGAGCAGTACTTC	CASSPGQGNYEQYF
-	once	TRBJ1-5	TRBV7-8	TGTGCCAGCAGCTTAAAGGGTGGTAATCAGCCCCAGCATTTT	CASSLKGGNQPQHF
-	-	TRBJ2-2	TRBV6-6	TGTGCCAGCCACAGATCTTTGAACACCGGGGAGCTGTTTTTT	CASHRSLNTGELFF
-	-	TRBJ2-7	TRBV7-6	TGTGCCAGCAGCCCCGGAACGGGGGTGGGCGAGCAGTACTTC	CASSPGTGVGEQYF
-	-	TRBJ1-4	TRBV6-5	TGTGCCAGCGCGGGAGGCAATGAAAAACTGTTTTTT	CASAGGNEKLFF
-	-	TRBJ2-7	TRBV5-4	TGTGCCAGCAGCTTGGAGGGGAGTACCTACGAGCAGTACTTC	CASSLEGSTYEQYF
-	-	TRBJ2-2	TRBV9	TGTGCCAGCAGTACAGGCTTAGGTACCGGGGAGCTGTTTTTT	CASSTGLGTGELFF
-	-	TRBJ1-2	TRBV2	TGTGCCAGCAGGTCGAAAGGCTACACCTTC	CASRSKGYTF
-	-	TRBJ1-1	TRBV9	TGTGCCAGCAGCGTAGGGGGGGCTGGGACTGAAGCTTTCTTT	CASSVGGAGTEAFF
-	-	TRBJ1-1	TRBV19	TGTGCCAGTAGGATGGGGGGGACTGAAGCTTTCTTT	CASRMGGTEAFF
-	-	TRBJ1-5	TRBV2	TGTGCCAGCAGTCCGGACGGCGCTTCCAATCAGCCCCAGCATTTT	CASSPDGASNQPQHF
-	once	TRBJ2-6	TRBV6-5	TGTGCCAGCACTTACCTGCCAGCTGGGGCCAACGTCCTGACTTTC	CASTYLPAGANVLTF
-	-	TRBJ2-5	TRBV7-7	TGTGCTAGCAGCTTTCAGTTGATGAGGACCCAGTACTTC	CASSFQLMRTQYF
TRBD2	-	TRBJ2-3	TRBV4-1	TGCGCCAGCAGCCAAGATAGCGGGGGGGCCATCGTCGCAGATACGCAGTATTTT	CASSQDSGGAIVADTQYF
TRBD2	-	TRBJ2-1	TRBV4-3	TGCGCCAGCAGCCAAGGGCGGGCTAGCGGGAGTGCCGGTGAGCAGTTCTTC	CASSQGRASGSAGEQFF
TRBD1	-	TRBJ1-5	TRBV27	TGTGCCAGCAGTTTATCAGGACAGGGAGGTAGCAATCAGCCCCAGCATTTT	CASSLSGQGGSNQPQHF
-	-	TRBJ1-2	TRBV19	TGTGCCAGTAGTATTTCATTGCCAGGAATCTATGGCTACACCTTC	CASSISLPGIYGYTF
-	-	TRBJ2-7	TRBV5-1	TGCGCCACCTCCGCGGACGGGGCCTACGAGCAGTACTTC	CATSADGAYEQYF
TRBD1	-	TRBJ2-2	TRBV7-3	TGTGCCAGCAGCCGGACAGGGAATTCCGGGGAGCTGTTTTTT	CASSRTGNSGELFF
-	-	TRBJ2-7	TRBV6-5	TGTGCCAGCACCCGAGATTACGAGCAGTACTTC	CASTRDYEQYF
TRBD1	-	TRBJ2-3	TRBV27	TGTGCCAGCAGTTTGGCCAGGGGGCGAAGCACAGATACGCAGTATTTT	CASSLARGRSTDTQYF
-	-	TRBJ1-1	TRBV2	TGTGCCAGCAGTGAGGACCCCGGCACTGAAGCTTTCTTT	CASSEDPGTEAFF
TRBD2	-	TRBJ2-7	TRBV9	TGTGCCAGCAGCGTAGGCCCGGGGGGATCCTACGAGCAGTACTTC	CASSVGPGGSYEQYF
-	-	TRBJ2-7	TRBV9	TGTGCCAGCAGCGTTTTTGGAAGGGCCCCTCGGCACGAGCAGTACTTC	CASSVFGRAPRHEQYF
-	-	TRBJ2-3	TRBV12-1	TGTGCCAGCAGCCCCCTTGTGGGAGTTTTTGCAGATACGCAGTATTTT	CASSPLVGVFADTQYF
-	-	TRBJ2-7	TRBV5-1	TGCGCCAGCAGCCGGGGCGGGGTGGTCGCCGAGCAGTACTTC	CASSRGGVVAEQYF
TRBD1	-	TRBJ1-6	TRBV7-8	TGTGCCACTAGGACAGGGACTAATTCACCCCTCCACTTT	CATRTGTNSPLHF
-	once	TRBJ2-1	TRBV9	TGTGCCAGCAGCGTAGAAGGTCCGGAGACCTACAATGAGCAGTTCTTC	CASSVEGPETYNEQFF
TRBD2	-	TRBJ2-2	TRBV29-1	TGCAGCGTTGGACTAGCGGGACACACCGGGGAGCTGTTTTTT	CSVGLAGHTGELFF
-	-	TRBJ2-7	TRBV10-3	TGTGCCGCCCGGACGGGCGGCACCGAGCAGTACTTC	CAARTGGTEQYF
-	once	TRBJ2-5	TRBV7-3	TGTGCCAGCAGGAAAGAGGGTAGGGAAGAGACCCAGTACTTC	CASRKEGREETQYF
TRBD2	-	TRBJ2-2	TRBV4-2	TGTGCCAGCAGCCTCCCGAGGGAGGGCCTCGCGAACACCGGGGAGCTGTTTTTT	CASSLPREGLANTGELFF